This T cell receptor (beta chain) was captured by sequencing in a study of CD8 T cells in Susac syndrome. The junction had 4 bases not matched to a gene; V was cut back by 5 bases and J by 6 bases. The CDR3 is made up of 12 amino acids. Germline CDR1 reads SGHRS; CDR2 reads YFSETQ. Sequencing of TCR beta was undertaken in CD8+ and CD4+ T cells derived from blood. Controls comprised healthy donors matched for age and sex. Random hexamers were used to reverse transcribe an amount of about 0.5 to 1 ug RNA. The immunoSEQ assay covered 54 Vbeta and 13 Jbeta segments for CDR3. In TCRdb, the immunoSEQ multiplex PCR reads were re-called with MiXCR into one record per CDR3 protein. This sample carries around 170,000 distinct CDR3 sequences, approximately 90% of them seen once, and the ten largest clones take under 0.085%.

The TCR was taken from a human donor in good health. The rearrangement joins TRBV5-1 to TRBJ1-1, with 7 bases that match TRBD1. Sample: CD4+ T cells from PBMCs. CDR3 sequence (DNA): TGCGCCAGCAGGATGACAGGGTCTGAAGCTTTCTTT. Protein: CASRMTGSEAFF.